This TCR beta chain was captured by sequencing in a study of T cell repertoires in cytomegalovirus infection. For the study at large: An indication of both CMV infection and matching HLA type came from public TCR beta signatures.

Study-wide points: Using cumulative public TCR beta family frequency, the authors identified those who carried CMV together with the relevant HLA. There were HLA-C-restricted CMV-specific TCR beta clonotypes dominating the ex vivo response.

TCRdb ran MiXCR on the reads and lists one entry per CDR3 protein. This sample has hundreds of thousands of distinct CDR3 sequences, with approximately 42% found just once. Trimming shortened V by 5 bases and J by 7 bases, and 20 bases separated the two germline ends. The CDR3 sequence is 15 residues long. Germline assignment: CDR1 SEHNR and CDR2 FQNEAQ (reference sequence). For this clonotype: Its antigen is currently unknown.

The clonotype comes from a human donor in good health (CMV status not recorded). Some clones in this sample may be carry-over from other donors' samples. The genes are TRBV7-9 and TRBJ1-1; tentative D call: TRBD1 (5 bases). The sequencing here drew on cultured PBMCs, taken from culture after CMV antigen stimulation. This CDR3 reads CASSLPGEARGEAFF. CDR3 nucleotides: TGTGCCAGCAGCCTCCCCGGGGAAGCTAGGGGTGAAGCTTTCTTT.